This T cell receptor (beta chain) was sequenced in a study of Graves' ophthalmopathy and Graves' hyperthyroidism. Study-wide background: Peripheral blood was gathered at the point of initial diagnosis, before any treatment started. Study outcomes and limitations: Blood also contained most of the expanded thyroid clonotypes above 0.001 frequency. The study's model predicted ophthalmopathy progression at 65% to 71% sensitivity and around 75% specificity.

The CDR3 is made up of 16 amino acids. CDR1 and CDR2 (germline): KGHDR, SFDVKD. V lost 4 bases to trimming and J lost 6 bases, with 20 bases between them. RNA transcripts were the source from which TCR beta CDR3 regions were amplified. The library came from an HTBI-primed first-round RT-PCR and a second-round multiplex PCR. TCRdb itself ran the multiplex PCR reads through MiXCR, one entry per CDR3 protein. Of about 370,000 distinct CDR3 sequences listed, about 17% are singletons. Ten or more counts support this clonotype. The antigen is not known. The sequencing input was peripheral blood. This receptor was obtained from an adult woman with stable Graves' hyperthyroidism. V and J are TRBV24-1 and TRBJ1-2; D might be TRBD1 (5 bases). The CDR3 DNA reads TGTGCCACCAGTGACCCGGGAGGGGCAGGGTTGGATGGCTACACCTTC. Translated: CATSDPGGAGLDGYTF.